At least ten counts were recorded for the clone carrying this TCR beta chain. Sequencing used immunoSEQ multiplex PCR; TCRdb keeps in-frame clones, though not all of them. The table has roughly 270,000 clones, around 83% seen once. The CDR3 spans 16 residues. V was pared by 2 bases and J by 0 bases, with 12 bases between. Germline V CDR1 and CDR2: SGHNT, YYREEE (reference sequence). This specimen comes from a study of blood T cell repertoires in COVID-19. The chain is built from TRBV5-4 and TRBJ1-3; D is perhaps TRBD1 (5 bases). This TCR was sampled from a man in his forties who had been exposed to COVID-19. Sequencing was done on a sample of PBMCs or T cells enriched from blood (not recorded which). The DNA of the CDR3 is TGTGCCAGCAGCTTCCCGACAGCTACCTCTGGAAACACCATATATTTT. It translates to CASSFPTATSGNTIYF.